This paragraph covers one T cell receptor (beta chain) sequence. This clone was seen ten or more times. The specificity of this receptor is unknown. Nothing much larger sits one base from this clone, and base qualities are not available. The data were obtained in a study of metastatic and nonmetastatic thyroid tumors (dated by TCRdb to 2018 to 2020). Turning to the overall study: The researchers compared repertoires between peripheral blood samples and tumor or nodule tissue samples from patients with malignant or benign thyroid disease.

Before undergoing thyroid surgery, none of the patients had been given any kind of treatment. Using T-cell receptor beta sequencing, the study looked back at clinical samples from patients collected from about 2011 to 2018. The CDR3 numbers 17 residues from cysteine through phenylalanine. CDR3 DNA only is kept here, 51 bases in frame from base 1. Sequences SGHTA (CDR1) and FQGTGA (CDR2) are obtained from the germline V gene. V loses 5 bases, J loses 7 bases, and the germline ends lie 24 bases apart. Study-wide conclusions, independent of this receptor: In both blood and tumor samples, malignant tumors were reported to have significantly higher TCR beta diversity than benign nodules.

The library was made by PCR. The sample was run on an Illumina HiSeq 4000. The TCR beta-chain CDR3 region of each patient was profiled by high-throughput sequencing. Turning to the authors' computational methods: The researchers built a classifier to tell apart papillary thyroid cancer patients with distant metastasis, based on CDR3 differences among clinicopathological groups. The Shannon index was used to measure repertoire diversity, and the Morisita-Horn index was used to measure how similar tumor and blood repertoires were. Using fastp at Q25 and MiXCR, TCRdb reprocessed the public reads and kept productive beta chains. The V and J calls and clone size come from TCRdb's table, not from the authors' own analysis. This sample holds about 31,000 clones; about 20% were observed only once. Of the sample, under 25% is held by the ten largest clones.

The source of this sequence is a female donor with papillary thyroid cancer or a benign thyroid nodule (not recorded which). Some clones in this sample may be carry-over from other donors' samples. The chain uses TRBV7-3 and TRBJ2-1; possibly the D gene is TRBD2, per 7 matching bases. Sequenced: blood. The sequenced DNA is TGTGCCAGCAGCCCTCGGGGGCGGGGGACCGCGGGGAATGAGCAGTTCTTC. Translated, it gives CASSPRGRGTAGNEQFF.